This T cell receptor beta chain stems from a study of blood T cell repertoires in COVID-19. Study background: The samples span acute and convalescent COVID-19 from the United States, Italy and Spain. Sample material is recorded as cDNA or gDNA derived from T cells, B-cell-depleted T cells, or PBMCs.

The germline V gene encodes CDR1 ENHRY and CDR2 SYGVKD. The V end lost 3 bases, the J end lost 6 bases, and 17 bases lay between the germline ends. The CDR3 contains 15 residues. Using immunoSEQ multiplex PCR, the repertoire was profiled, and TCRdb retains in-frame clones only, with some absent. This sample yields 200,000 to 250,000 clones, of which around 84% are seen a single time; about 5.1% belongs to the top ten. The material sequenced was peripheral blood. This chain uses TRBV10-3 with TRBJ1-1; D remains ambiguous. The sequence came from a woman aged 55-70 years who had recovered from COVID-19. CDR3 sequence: CAISDSTERPAEAFF. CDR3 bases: TGTGCCATCAGTGATTCGACTGAGCGTCCTGCTGAAGCTTTCTTT.